The clone carrying this TCR beta chain was detected a few times. Its antigen remains unidentified. TCRdb's table, derived via immunoSEQ multiplex PCR, lists solely in-frame clones and lacks some. The repertoire has 6,000 to 7,000 clones, roughly four fifths of them found once; the top ten carry over 3.5%. V lost 2 bases and J lost 0, with 8 bases in between. Germline CDR1 and CDR2: SGHRS and YFSETQ. The length of the CDR3 is 14 residues. The sample originates from a study of stem cell transplantation in POMP-related autoinflammatory disease. Study-level information: Hypothesis: faulty thymoproteasomes impair CD8+ T-cell selection, skewing TRB repertoires. Points from the study as a whole: PRAID patients trended toward lower TRB diversity and higher clonality in all analyzed T-cell subsets. Fewer unique TRB V-J gene pairings were identified in patients with PRAID.

The chain is built from TRBV5-1 and TRBJ1-1, with D possibly TRBD1 on 5 matching bases. This TCR was recovered from a human donor in good health. Sequencing was done on a sample of a CXCR5-defined cell subset from PBMCs. CDR3 sequence: CASSFETVNTEAFF. The DNA for the CDR3 is TGCGCCAGCAGCTTCGAGACAGTGAACACTGAAGCTTTCTTT. Looking up the rest from reference TRBV5-1 and TRBJ1-1 gives the full variable domain: KAGVTQTPRYLIKTRGQQVTLSCSPISGHRSVSWYQQTPGQGLQFLFEYFSETQRNKGNFPGRFSGRQFSNSRSEMNVSTLELGDSALYLCASSFETVNTEAFFGQGTRLTVV.